This TCR beta chain is drawn from a study of shared clonotypes between healthy human individuals. The repertoire was sequenced with immunoSEQ multiplex PCR; TCRdb's copy has only in-frame clones and lacks some. In the table there are under 650,000 clones, roughly 95% of which are singletons. The CDR3 extends over 14 amino acids. Germline CDR1 MNHNY, CDR2 SVGAGI (reference sequence). V dropped 10 bases and J dropped 8 bases, with 21 bases sitting between them. The TCR originated in a woman aged 25-40 years in good health. The V and J genes are TRBV6-6 and TRBJ2-4; D perhaps matches TRBD1 (6 bases). Sequenced input: naive CD4+ T cells sorted from blood. Noted subset: CD45RA+ positively selected. The CDR3 DNA is TGTGCCACTGCCCGGATCGGACAGTTTGACATTCAGTACTTC. Its translation: CATARIGQFDIQYF.